This TCR beta chain was observed in a study of T-cell memory formation after mild COVID-19. About the research overall: The two donors had largely donor-specific TCR clusters. Overall study findings and caveats: Mainly in CM and EM were contracting CD4+ clones; CD8+ were in EMRA. Prior to infection, memory already included some responding clones, suggesting cross-reactive memory joined. Whereas later expanders leaned CD4+, clones contracting day 15 to 85 showed a balanced CD4/CD8 makeup.

MiXCR, applied by TCRdb to the 5' RACE reads, yields one record per CDR3 protein. The sample contains some 290,000 distinct CDR3 sequences, roughly 17% of which appear only once. This clonotype was observed a handful of times. Its antigen remains unidentified. Germline CDR1 and CDR2: MNHEY and SVGAGI. This CDR3 contains 16 residues. Trimming took off 2 bases at V and 3 bases at J, with 13 bases between the two ends. Material: PBMCs or a T cell subset sorted from them (not recorded which). The sequence was collected from a man aged 18 to 30 who had mild COVID-19 (a few samples of this study predate the infection). Cell type and time point are not known. The V gene is TRBV6-5, the J gene TRBJ2-2, with a possible D match to TRBD2 (7 bases). The CDR3 DNA sequence: TGTGCCAGCAGTTACGAGGGGGGGGCCGACACCGGGGAGCTGTTTTTT. Encoded protein: CASSYEGGADTGELFF.